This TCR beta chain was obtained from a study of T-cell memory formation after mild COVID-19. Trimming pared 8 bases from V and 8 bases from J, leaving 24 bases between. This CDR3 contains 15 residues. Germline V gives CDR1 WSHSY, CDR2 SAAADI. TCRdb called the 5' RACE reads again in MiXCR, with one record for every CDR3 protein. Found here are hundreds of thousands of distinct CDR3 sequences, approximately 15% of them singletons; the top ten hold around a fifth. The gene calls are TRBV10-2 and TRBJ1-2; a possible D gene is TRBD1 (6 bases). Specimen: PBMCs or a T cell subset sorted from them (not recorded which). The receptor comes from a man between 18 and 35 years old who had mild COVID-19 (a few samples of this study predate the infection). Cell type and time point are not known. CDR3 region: CASRMTGGGSEGYTF. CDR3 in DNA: TGCGCCAGCCGGATGACAGGAGGAGGGTCGGAGGGCTACACCTTC.